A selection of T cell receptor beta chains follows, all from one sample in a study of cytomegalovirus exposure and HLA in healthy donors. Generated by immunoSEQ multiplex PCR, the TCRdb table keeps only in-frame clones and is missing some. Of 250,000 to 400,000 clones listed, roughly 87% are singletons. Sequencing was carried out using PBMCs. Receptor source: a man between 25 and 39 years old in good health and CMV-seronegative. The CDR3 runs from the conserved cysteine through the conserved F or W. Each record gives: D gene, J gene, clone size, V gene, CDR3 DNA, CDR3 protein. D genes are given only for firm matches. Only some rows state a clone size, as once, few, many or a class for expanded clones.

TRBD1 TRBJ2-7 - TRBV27 TGTGCCAGCAGCCCCGGTACAGGGGTGTACGAGCAGTACTTC CASSPGTGVYEQYF
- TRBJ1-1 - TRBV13 TGTGCCAGCAGCCGTATCACTGAAGCTTTCTTT CASSRITEAFF
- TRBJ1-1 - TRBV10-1 TGCGCCAGCAGTGAGTCAGCAGGGCTACAAGCTTTCTTT CASSESAGLQAFF
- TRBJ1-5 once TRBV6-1 TGTGCCAGCAGTGGATCCGGGACACCCAGCAATCAGCCCCAGCATTTT CASSGSGTPSNQPQHF
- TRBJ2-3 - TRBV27 TGTGCCAGCACGTTAGCAGGGCACACAGATACGCAGTATTTT CASTLAGHTDTQYF
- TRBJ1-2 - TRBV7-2 TGTGCCAGCAGCTTATCGGCCGGAGACTATGGCTACACCTTC CASSLSAGDYGYTF
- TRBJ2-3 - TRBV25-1 TGTGCCAGCAGTGAATATGGGCTTAACACAGATACGCAGTATTTT CASSEYGLNTDTQYF
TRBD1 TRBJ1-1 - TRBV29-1 TGCAGCGTAAGACAGGGGGGGACTGAAGCTTTCTTT CSVRQGGTEAFF
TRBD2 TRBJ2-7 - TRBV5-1 TGCGCCAGCAGCCCCGTGGTACGGGACTACCACACCTACGAGCAGTACTTC CASSPVVRDYHTYEQYF
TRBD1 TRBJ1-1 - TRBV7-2 TGTGCCAGCAGCTACAACAGGGGTTGGACTGAAGCTTTCTTT CASSYNRGWTEAFF
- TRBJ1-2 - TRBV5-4 TGTGCCAGCAGCGCACGAGGGTTTAACTATGGCTACACCTTC CASSARGFNYGYTF
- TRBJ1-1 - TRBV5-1 TGCGCCAGCAGCTTCTTTCCCTCGAACACTGAAGCTTTCTTT CASSFFPSNTEAFF
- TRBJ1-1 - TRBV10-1 TGCGCCAGCCAGGGCCTGAACACTGAAGCTTTCTTT CASQGLNTEAFF
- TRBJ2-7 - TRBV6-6 TGTGCCAGCAGTGCCACGAGCTACGAGCAGTACTTC CASSATSYEQYF
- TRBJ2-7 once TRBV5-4 TGTGCCAGCAGCCAGGGAGGCGGGGCACCCTACGAGCAGTACTTC CASSQGGGAPYEQYF
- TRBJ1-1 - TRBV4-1 TGCGCCAGCAGCCAAACCAGGGGTAGGAACACTGAAGCTTTCTTT CASSQTRGRNTEAFF
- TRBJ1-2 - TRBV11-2 TGTGCCAGCAGCTCGTTTCAGGGGATGCGGGGCTACACCTTC CASSSFQGMRGYTF
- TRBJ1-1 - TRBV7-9 TGTGCCAGCAGCTTAGCGCGGGACGGGGGTGAAGCTTTCTTT CASSLARDGGEAFF
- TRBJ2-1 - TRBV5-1 TGCGCCAGCAGCTTGAAGGAGGGAAAGTTGGGTGAGCAGTTCTTC CASSLKEGKLGEQFF
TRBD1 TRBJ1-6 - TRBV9 TGTGCCAGCAGCGGGACAGGGGGCTTTAATTCACCCCTCCACTTT CASSGTGGFNSPLHF
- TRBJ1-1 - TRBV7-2 TGTGCCAGCAGTCGGGTGGCCACTGAAGCTTTCTTT CASSRVATEAFF
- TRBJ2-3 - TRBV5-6 TGTGCCAGCAGCCGGGTGGACTCGTACACAGATACGCAGTATTTT CASSRVDSYTDTQYF
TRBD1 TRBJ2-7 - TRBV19 TGTGCCAGTAGCCCCAATCGACAGGGGAGCTCCTACGAGCAGTACTTC CASSPNRQGSSYEQYF
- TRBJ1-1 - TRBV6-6 TGTGCCAGCAGTTACTTAGGGGTGACTGAAGCTTTCTTT CASSYLGVTEAFF
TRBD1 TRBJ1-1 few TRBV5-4 TGTGCCAGCAGCTGGGGACAGGGGATCTCTGAAGCTTTCTTT CASSWGQGISEAFF
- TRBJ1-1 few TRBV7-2 TGTGCCAGCAGCTATGGGCGAAACCGAAACACTGAAGCTTTCTTT CASSYGRNRNTEAFF
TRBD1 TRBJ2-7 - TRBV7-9 TGTGCCAGCAGCCGCGAAGGACAGGGCCTATACGAGCAGTACTTC CASSREGQGLYEQYF
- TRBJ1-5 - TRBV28 TGTGCCAGCAGTTTCAGGACTGGGGGGGGCAATCAGCCCCAGCATTTT CASSFRTGGGNQPQHF
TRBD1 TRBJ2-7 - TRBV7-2 TGTGCCAGCAGCCCGATCGACAGGGGAAGAGCCTACGAGCAGTACTTC CASSPIDRGRAYEQYF
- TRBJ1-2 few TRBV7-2 TGTGCCAGCAGCCGACGGGGGGAGATCTATGGCTACACCTTC CASSRRGEIYGYTF
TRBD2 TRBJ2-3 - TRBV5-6 TGTGCCAGCAGCTTGAAAAGGACTAGCGGAGATACGCAGTATTTT CASSLKRTSGDTQYF
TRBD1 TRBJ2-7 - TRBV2 TGTGCCAGCAGCGATCGGGACAGCCTCTCCTACGAGCAGTACTTC CASSDRDSLSYEQYF
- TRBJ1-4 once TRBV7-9 TGTGCCAGCAGCTTTTGGACAGAGAATGAAAAACTGTTTTTT CASSFWTENEKLFF
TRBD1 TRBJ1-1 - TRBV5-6 TGTGCCAGCAGCTTGTCAGGGGGCCTGAACACTGAAGCTTTCTTT CASSLSGGLNTEAFF
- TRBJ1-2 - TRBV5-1 TGCGCCAGCAGCTTGGTGGACCCAGGGACTTATGGCTACACCTTC CASSLVDPGTYGYTF
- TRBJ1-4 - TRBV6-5 TGTGCCAGCAGTTACTCGGGCAGGGGAGATGAAAAACTGTTTTTT CASSYSGRGDEKLFF
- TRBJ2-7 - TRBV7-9 TGTGCCAGCAGCCTTGGTGGGGGCGAGACCTACGAGCAGTACTTC CASSLGGGETYEQYF
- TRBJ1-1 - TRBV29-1 TGCAGCGTTGATCAGGGAAAAAACACTGAAGCTTTCTTT CSVDQGKNTEAFF
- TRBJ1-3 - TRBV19 TGTGCCAGTAGTAGTGACAGGTACTCTGGAAACACCATATATTTT CASSSDRYSGNTIYF
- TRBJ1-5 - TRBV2 TGTGCCAGCCAGGTAGGCAGGTCTACTCAGCCCCAGCATTTT CASQVGRSTQPQHF
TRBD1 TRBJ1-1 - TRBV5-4 TGTGCCAGCAGCTTGGCTGCAGGGGGCGGAACTGAAGCTTTCTTT CASSLAAGGGTEAFF
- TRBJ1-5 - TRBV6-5 TGTGCCAGCAGTTTGAGGGGGTTCAGCAATCAGCCCCAGCATTTT CASSLRGFSNQPQHF
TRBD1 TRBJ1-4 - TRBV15 TGTGCCACCAGCAGAGAGACAGGGGGGCATGAAAAACTGTTTTTT CATSRETGGHEKLFF
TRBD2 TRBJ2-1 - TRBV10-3 TGTGCCATCGGGGGGGATGAGCAGTTCTTC CAIGGDEQFF
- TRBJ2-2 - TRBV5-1 TGCGCCAGCAGCTTGAGTCACAGCCCTTACTCCGGGGAGCTGTTTTTT CASSLSHSPYSGELFF
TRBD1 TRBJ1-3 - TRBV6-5 TGTGCCAGCAGTGCCGACAGGGGAGTCGGAAACACCATATATTTT CASSADRGVGNTIYF
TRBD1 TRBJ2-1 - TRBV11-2 TGTGCCAGCAGCCCGACAGGGCCAAATGAGCAGTTCTTC CASSPTGPNEQFF
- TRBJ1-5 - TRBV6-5 TGTGCCAGCAGTCGGGGTATTGGGCAGCCCCAGCATTTT CASSRGIGQPQHF
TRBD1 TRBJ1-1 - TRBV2 TGTGCCAGCACAGGACAGGGTTTCATTATGAACACTGAAGCTTTCTTT CASTGQGFIMNTEAFF
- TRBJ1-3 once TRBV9 TGTGCCAGCAGCGGACAGGGAAACACCATATATTTT CASSGQGNTIYF
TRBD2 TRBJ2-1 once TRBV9 TGTGCCAGCAGCACGGGACTAGCGGGGAGCTCCTACAATGAGCAGTTCTTC CASSTGLAGSSYNEQFF
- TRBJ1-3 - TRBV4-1 TGCGCCAGCAGCTTTAGGTCGGGTGCCTCTGGAAACACCATATATTTT CASSFRSGASGNTIYF
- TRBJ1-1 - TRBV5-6 TGTGCCAGCAGCTTGCAGGGAACCTATAACACTGAAGCTTTCTTT CASSLQGTYNTEAFF